The clone carrying this TCR beta chain has a handful of counts. The antigen is undetermined. This sample was taken from a study of response to subunit inactivated influenza vaccine. The ends lost 5 bases at V and 4 bases at J; junction bases unmatched: 6. CDR3 length: 16 amino acids. CDR1 is SEHNR, CDR2 FQNEAQ, per germline (reference sequence). Findings and limits, study-wide: Researchers suggested that each seasonal influenza vaccination recruits few new T cells.

TCRdb processed the RT-PCR reads anew with MiXCR; each CDR3 protein has one entry. The sample shows about 650,000 distinct CDR3 sequences, 15% to 19% of them seen only once. This receptor was identified in a man aged 45-65 years who received an inactivated influenza vaccine. The chain joins TRBV7-9 to TRBJ2-1, with 12 bases aligning to TRBD2. The sequencing used PBMCs from blood, collected less than 13 days after vaccination. The CDR3 coding sequence is TGTGCCAGCAGCCAACTAGCGGGAGGACCATACAATGAGCAGTTCTTC. Its protein is CASSQLAGGPYNEQFF.